Listed here is a single T cell receptor (beta chain). Its antigen is currently not known. Base qualities are not recorded, but no much larger clone differs from it by a single base. The data were obtained in a study of blood T cell repertoires in COVID-19 (dated by TCRdb to the early 2020s). Turning to the overall study: Samples covering the acute and convalescent phases of COVID-19 were provided by collaborators in the United States, Italy and Spain. The material from the prospective study consisted of cDNA or gDNA derived from T cells, B-cell-depleted T cells, or PBMCs. The dataset comprised deeply sampled blood TCRbeta repertoires from subjects exposed to, actively infected with, or recovered from COVID-19. A freely available public database, intended as a resource for researchers studying the immune response to SARS-CoV-2, is where the repertoires were released. The samples were drawn from the first 160 participants of the ongoing ImmuneRACE study and from some 1,300 subjects provided by 6 global collaborators. Nearly every sample came with metadata listing a de-identified subject ID, COVID-19 status, age in years and sex. Where available, HLA class I and class II types were obtained from metadata supplied by the sample provider rather than from assay-based typing.

Each collaborating institution followed its own protocols to collect whole blood in K2EDTA tubes. For TCRbeta analysis, collaborators shipped samples as frozen whole blood, isolated PBMCs, or DNA extracted from either of those sample types. The CDR3 covers 13 residues, taking in both the cysteine and the phenylalanine. The sequence is cut down to CDR3 DNA, 39 bases in frame from base 1. V loses 2 bases, J loses 6 bases, and the germline ends lie 10 bases apart. CDR1 and CDR2, looked up from the germline V gene (reference sequence), are LNHDA and SQIVND. General conclusions and limits of the study: Clinical and demographic metadata were provided uncurated, with the amount varying by source and participant.

The immunoSEQ Assay, a bias-controlled multiplex PCR, was used to amplify TCRbeta CDR3 regions from genomic DNA. In the authors' own workflow: Within the assay, amplification of reference gene primers was used to estimate how many nucleated cells each sample contained. To quantify the absolute abundance of each unique TCRbeta CDR3 rearrangement, sequence reads were collapsed and filtered. For each sample, productive Simpson clonality was calculated by taking the square root of Simpson's diversity index across productive rearrangements. The immuneACCESS repertoire file appears here via TCRdb, limited to in-frame rearrangements. These files lack a portion of the clones; in checked studies, under half of the deficit traces to unresolved V genes, and the cause of the others is not known. V and J calls and clone size are those listed in that table; D and trimming were worked out from the DNA. The sample has some 670,000 clones on record, 90% of them singletons. The biggest ten clones account for approximately 0.3% of the sample.

The chain is made from TRBV19 and TRBJ1-2; TRBD1 is possibly the D segment (5 matching bases). The material sequenced was peripheral blood. This TCR was sampled from a woman aged 18 to 35 with acute or convalescent COVID-19. The CDR3 has the sequence CASSIFRGDGYTF. In nucleotide form, the sequence is TGTGCCAGTAGTATATTCCGGGGGGATGGCTACACCTTC.